This T cell receptor (beta chain) was sequenced in a study of identical twins. With template switching, a universal primer site was added, and the cDNA carried unique molecular identifiers. Each CDR3 protein gets one entry after TCRdb re-called the 5' RACE reads with MiXCR. The sample contains about 700,000 distinct CDR3 sequences, roughly 6% of which appear only once. The V end lost 4 bases, the J end lost 1 base, and 4 bases lay between the germline ends. This CDR3 has 12 residues. Per germline, CDR1 ENHRY and CDR2 SYGVKD. Points from the study as a whole: Instead of following the same donors, the conclusions were based on cross-sectional statistical analysis. Insertions were fewer in abundant cord blood beta clonotypes, whereas memory repertoires showed none of this pattern.

With respect to this clonotype: No antigen is known for it.

Everyone who gave samples was a healthy Caucasian. The V call is TRBV10-3, the J call TRBJ1-1; D gene uncertain. Material for sequencing was naive T cells sorted from blood. The clonotype originates from a man younger than 35 in good health. The DNA of the CDR3 is TGTGCCATCAGTGCTTGGAACACTGAAGCTTTCTTT. Protein product: CAISAWNTEAFF.